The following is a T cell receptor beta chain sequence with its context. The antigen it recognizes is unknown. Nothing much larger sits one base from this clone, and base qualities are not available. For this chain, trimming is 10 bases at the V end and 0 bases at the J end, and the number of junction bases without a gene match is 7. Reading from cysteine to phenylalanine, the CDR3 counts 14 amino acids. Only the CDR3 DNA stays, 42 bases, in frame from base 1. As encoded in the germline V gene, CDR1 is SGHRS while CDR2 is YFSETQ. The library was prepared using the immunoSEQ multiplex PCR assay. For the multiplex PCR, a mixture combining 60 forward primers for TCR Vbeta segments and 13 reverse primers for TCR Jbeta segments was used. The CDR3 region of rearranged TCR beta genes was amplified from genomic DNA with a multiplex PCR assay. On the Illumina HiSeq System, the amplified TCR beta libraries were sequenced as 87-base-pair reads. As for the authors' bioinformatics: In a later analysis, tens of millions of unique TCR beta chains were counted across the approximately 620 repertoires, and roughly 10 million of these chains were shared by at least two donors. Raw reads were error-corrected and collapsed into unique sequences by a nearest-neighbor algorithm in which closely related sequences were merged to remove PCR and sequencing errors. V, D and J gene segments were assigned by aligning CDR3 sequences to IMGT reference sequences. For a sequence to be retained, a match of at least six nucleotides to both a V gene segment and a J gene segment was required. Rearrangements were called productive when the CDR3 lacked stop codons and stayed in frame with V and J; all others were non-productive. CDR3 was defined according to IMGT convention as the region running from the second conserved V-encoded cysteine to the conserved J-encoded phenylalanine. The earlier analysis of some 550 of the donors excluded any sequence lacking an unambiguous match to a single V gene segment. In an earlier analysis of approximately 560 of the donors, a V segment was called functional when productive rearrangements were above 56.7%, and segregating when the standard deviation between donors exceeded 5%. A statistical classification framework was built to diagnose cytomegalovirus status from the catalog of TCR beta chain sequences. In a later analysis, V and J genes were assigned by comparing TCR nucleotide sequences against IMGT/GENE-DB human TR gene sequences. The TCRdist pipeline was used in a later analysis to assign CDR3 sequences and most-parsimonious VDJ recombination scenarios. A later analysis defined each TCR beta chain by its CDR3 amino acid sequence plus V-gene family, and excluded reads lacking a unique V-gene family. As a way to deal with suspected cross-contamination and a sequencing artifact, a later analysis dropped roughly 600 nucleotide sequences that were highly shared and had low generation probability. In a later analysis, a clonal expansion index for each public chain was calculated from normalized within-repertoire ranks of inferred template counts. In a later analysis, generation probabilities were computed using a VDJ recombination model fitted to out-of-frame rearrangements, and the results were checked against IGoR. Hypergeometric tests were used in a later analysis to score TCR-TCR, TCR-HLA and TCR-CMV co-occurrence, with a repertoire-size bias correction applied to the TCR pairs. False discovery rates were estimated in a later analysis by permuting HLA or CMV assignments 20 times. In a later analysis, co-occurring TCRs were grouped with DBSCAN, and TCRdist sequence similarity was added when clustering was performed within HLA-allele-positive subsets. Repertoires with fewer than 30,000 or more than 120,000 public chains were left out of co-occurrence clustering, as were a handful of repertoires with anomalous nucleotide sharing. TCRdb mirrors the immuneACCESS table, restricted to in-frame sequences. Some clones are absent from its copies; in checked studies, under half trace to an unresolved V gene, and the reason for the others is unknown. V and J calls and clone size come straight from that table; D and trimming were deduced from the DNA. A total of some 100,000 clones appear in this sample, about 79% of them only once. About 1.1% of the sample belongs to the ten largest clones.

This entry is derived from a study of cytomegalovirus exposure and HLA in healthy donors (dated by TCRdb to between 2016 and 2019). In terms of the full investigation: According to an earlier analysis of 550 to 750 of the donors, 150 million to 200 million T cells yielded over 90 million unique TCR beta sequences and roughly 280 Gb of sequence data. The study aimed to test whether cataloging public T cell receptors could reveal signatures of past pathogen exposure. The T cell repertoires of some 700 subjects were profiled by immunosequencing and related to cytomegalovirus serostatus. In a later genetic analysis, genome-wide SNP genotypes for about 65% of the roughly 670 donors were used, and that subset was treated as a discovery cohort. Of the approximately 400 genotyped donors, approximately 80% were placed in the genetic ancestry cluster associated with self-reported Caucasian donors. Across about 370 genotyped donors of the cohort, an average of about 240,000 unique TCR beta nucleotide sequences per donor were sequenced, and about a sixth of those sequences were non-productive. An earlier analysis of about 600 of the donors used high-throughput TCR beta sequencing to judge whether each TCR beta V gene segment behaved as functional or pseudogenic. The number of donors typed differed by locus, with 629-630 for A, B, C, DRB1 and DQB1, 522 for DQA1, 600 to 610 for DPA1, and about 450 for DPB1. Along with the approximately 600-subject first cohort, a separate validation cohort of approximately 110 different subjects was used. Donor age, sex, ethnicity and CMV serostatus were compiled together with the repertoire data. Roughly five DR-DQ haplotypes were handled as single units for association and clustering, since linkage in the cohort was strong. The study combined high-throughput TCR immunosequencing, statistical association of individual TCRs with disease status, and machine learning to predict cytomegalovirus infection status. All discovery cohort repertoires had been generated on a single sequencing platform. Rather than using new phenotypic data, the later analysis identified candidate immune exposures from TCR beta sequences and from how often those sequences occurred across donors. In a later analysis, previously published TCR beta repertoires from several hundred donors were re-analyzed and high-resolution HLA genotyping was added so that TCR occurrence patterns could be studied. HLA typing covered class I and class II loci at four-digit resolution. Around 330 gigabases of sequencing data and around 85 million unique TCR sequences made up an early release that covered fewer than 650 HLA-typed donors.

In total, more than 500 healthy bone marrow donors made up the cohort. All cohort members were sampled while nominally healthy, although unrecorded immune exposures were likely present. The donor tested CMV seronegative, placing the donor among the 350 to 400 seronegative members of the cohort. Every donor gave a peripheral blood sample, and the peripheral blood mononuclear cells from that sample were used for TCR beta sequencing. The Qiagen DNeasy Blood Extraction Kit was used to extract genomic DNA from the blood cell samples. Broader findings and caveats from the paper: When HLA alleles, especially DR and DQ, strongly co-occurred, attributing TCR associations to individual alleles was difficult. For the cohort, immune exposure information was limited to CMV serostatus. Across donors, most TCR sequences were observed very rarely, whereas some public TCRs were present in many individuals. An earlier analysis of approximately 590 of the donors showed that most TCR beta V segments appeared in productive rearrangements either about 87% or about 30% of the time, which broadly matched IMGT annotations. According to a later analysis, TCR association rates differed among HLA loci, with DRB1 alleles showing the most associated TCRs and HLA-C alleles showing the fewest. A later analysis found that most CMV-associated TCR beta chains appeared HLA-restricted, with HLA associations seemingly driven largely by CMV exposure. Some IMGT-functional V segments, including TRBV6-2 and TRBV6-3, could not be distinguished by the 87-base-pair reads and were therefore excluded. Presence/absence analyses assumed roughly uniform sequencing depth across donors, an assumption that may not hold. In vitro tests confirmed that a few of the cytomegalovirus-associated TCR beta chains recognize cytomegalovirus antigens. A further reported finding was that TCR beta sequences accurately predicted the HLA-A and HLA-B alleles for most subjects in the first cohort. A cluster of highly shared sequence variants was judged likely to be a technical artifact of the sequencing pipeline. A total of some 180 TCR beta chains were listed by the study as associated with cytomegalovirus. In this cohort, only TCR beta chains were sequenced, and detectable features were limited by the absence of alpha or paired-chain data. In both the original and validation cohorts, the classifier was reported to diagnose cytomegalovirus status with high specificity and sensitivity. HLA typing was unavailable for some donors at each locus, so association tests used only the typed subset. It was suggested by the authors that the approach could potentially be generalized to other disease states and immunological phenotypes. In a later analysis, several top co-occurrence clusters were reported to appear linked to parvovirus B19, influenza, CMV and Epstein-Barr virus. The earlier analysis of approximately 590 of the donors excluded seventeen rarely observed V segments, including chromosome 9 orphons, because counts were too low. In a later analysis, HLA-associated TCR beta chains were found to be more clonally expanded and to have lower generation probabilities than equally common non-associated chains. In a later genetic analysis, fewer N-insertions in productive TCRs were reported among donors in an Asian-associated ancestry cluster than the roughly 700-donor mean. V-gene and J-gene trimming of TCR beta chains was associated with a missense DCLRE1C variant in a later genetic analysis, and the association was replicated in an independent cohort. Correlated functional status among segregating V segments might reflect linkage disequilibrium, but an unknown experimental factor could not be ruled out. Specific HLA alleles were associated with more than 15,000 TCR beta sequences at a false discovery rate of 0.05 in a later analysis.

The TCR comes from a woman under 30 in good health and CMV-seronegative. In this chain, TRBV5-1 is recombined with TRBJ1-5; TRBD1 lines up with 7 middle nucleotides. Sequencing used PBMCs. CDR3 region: CAAPDRISNQPQHF. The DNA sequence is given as TGCGCCGCGCCGGACAGGATTAGCAATCAGCCCCAGCATTTT.